This TCR beta chain was documented in a study of T cell responses to AZD1222 COVID-19 vaccine (TCRdb year 2021). Regarding the research as a whole: A total of more than 230 trial participants underwent TCR sequencing, of whom 207 had received two doses of AZD1222 and some 25 had received two doses of the MenACWY control vaccine. Enrollment into the trials was organized by age into subgroups of 18-55, 56-69 and 70-plus years, and those subgroups contained about 160, 30 and 59 TCR-sequenced participants, respectively.

On this clone: Its antigen remains undetermined. There are no base qualities to consult, and no much larger clone falls within one base.

V gives up 3 bases and J gives up 1 base, and the segment between their germline ends measures 10 bases. Based on the germline V gene, the CDR1 and CDR2 sequences are MGHRA and YSYEKL. From the cysteine through the phenylalanine, the CDR3 covers 15 amino acids. Just CDR3 DNA is preserved here, 45 bases in frame from base 1. The CDR3 regions of human TCRbeta chains were analyzed by immunosequencing. On the study's bioinformatics: Repertoire TCRs were matched against a reference library of SARS-CoV-2-specific TCRs generated with the MIRA antigen-specificity platform. Breadth was defined as the fraction of unique TCRs that were SARS-CoV-2-associated. Depth was defined as the fraction of total T cells that were SARS-CoV-2-associated. Each spike-specific TCR was assigned to its reactive spike region and to a CD4 or CD8 class using the MIRA data. Log10-transformed breadth and depth values were compared by one-way ANOVA with Sidak's multiple comparisons tests. Held by TCRdb, this immuneACCESS table contains in-frame sequences only and omits some clones. Under half of the omission traces to an unresolved V gene where checked; the cause of the rest is unknown. V and J calls and clone size are copied from that table; D and trimming were computed from the DNA. Recorded for this sample are fewer than 150,000 clones; roughly 91% of them occurred a single time. The ten largest clones take up approximately 5% of the sample.

In the paper's terms, the time point label means: about 28 days (+/-7) after the second vaccine dose. AZD1222 recipients whose second dose came at about 4 weeks and those whose second dose came at about 12 weeks were combined into one group, since spike-specific TCR depth and breadth did not differ between the two schedules. Vaccinee samples were obtained from the UK trials COV001 and COV002, which included a single-blind randomized controlled phase 2/3 trial of AZD1222 (ChAdOx1 nCoV-19) in healthy adults. Trial participant PBMC samples were collected at day 0 and day 28 after the second dose for TCRbeta chain sequencing. The research as a whole found: Conclusions about previously exposed vaccinees were limited because only six or seven AZD1222 recipients were SARS-CoV-2 seropositive at baseline. Because no samples from the day 14 peak response were available, repertoires could be characterized only after the peak T cell response. The vaccine-associated CD4 TCRs covered the entire spike protein, and the dominant responses fell in regions 160-218 and 743-854. Reportedly, almost half of the unique spike-specific TCRs recognized epitopes lying outside the regions that are mutated in the B.1.351 and B.1.1.7 variants. After two AZD1222 doses, both the breadth and the depth of spike-specific TCRs were significantly higher than at day 0 and than in MenACWY recipients. Participants were mostly white British and included more females than males, and it was suggested by the authors that clonal diversity may have been underestimated. The 56-69-year group was small, and its depth increase did not reach significance, likely because of low power.

The sequence joins TRBV4-1 to TRBJ1-5; matching of 5 bases hints at TRBD1 as the D gene. Material: peripheral blood, obtained 28 days after the second AZD1222 dose. The TCR originated in an adult who received the AZD1222 COVID-19 vaccine. DNA sequence: TGCGCCAGCAGCCATGCAGGGTCCAGCAATCAGCCCCAGCATTTT. This sequence encodes CASSHAGSSNQPQHF.